This entry lists 22 T cell receptor beta chains sequenced from one sample in a study of cytomegalovirus exposure and HLA in healthy donors. The PCR was carried out with 60 Vbeta primers and 13 Jbeta primers. Libraries were prepared by immunoSEQ multiplex PCR; TCRdb keeps only in-frame clonotypes and omits some of them. The sample consists of around 130,000 clones, roughly 80% of them appearing once. What was sequenced was PBMCs. Source of these receptors: a female donor in good health and CMV-seronegative.

The rearrangement uses TRBV2 and TRBJ2-7; TRBD2 matches at 8 bases. The V gene end was trimmed by 6 bases and the J gene end by 1 base; junction bases not matched to a gene: 8. The CDR3 extends over 15 amino acids. Germline CDR1 is SNHLY and CDR2 is FYNNEI. The CDR3 coding sequence is TGTGCCAGCAGCGACTGGACTAGCTCTTCCTACGAGCAGTACTTC. Encoded protein: CASSDWTSSSYEQYF.

The chain uses TRBV7-3 and TRBJ2-3; 10 bases are a match to TRBD2. Germline V gene sequence: CDR1 SGHTA, CDR2 FQGTGA. With 6 bases clipped from V and 1 base from J, the junction kept 7 bases outside the gene matches. This CDR3 comprises 16 residues. In DNA form, the CDR3 reads TGTGCCAGCAGGTGGGTACTAGCGGGACGCACAGATACGCAGTATTTT. This sequence encodes CASRWVLAGRTDTQYF. Complete variable domain (other parts from reference TRBV7-3 and TRBJ2-3): GAGVSQTPSNKVTEKGKYVELRCDPISGHTALYWYRQSLGQGPEFLIYFQGTGAADDSGLPNDRFFAVRPEGSVSTLKIQRTERGDSAVYLCASRWVLAGRTDTQYFGPGTRLTVL.

This chain connects TRBV30 to TRBJ1-1; 7 bases are shared with TRBD1. J lost 8 bases, V lost 5 bases, and 5 bases had no gene match. Germline-derived CDR1 and CDR2 are GTSNPN and SVGIG (reference sequence). The CDR3 consists of 11 residues. The CDR3 nucleotides read TGTGCCTGGGGGGGGACAGCAGAAGCTTTCTTT. Amino acid sequence: CAWGGTAEAFF.

The chain joins TRBV6-1 to TRBJ2-1; no firm D call. The V end was cut by 7 bases, the J end by 4 bases, with 17 bases between. There are 15 residues in the CDR3. Germline V gene data show CDR1 as MNHNS and CDR2 as SASEGT. The CDR3 loop reads CASTLTTTSYNEQFF. The DNA for the CDR3 is TGTGCCAGCACACTTACTACAACCTCTTACAATGAGCAGTTCTTC.

The gene calls are TRBV14 and TRBJ2-1, with 7 bases matching TRBD2. CDR1 SGHDN and CDR2 FVKESK come from the germline V gene. After removal of 1 base from V and 3 bases from J, the junction contained 9 bases not matched to a gene. The CDR3 sequence is 17 residues long. CDR3 DNA: TGTGCCAGCAGCCAAGGGGTAACGGCGGGAGTCTACAATGAGCAGTTCTTC. Translated, it gives CASSQGVTAGVYNEQFF. The complete variable domain, with remaining parts taken from reference TRBV14 and TRBJ2-1, reads EAGVTQFPSHSVIEKGQTVTLRCDPISGHDNLYWYRRVMGKEIKFLLHFVKESKQDESGMPNNRFLAERTGGTYSTLKVQPAELEDSGVYFCASSQGVTAGVYNEQFFGPGTRLTVL.

The chain is built from TRBV6-1 and TRBJ2-7; 7 nucleotides agree with TRBD1. Germline CDR1 is MNHNS and CDR2 is SASEGT. CDR3 length: 12 amino acids. Trimming removed 4 bases from V and 5 bases from J; junction bases left unmatched: 2. This CDR3 is CASSVTGDEQYF. The CDR3 region has the DNA TGTGCCAGCAGTGTTACAGGGGACGAGCAGTACTTC.

About this clone itself: The same CDR3 also results from other DNA sequences found in this sample. The V and J genes are TRBV2 and TRBJ1-1; TRBD1 matches at 8 bases. The germline V gene has CDR1 SNHLY and CDR2 FYNNEI. Trimming at V came to 5 bases and at J to 4 bases, leaving 6 bases not matched to a gene. This CDR3 comprises 14 residues. The CDR3 spells CASSKGQGSTEAFF. In DNA form, the CDR3 reads TGTGCCAGCAGTAAAGGACAGGGAAGCACTGAAGCTTTCTTT. The full variable domain, completed using reference TRBV2 and TRBJ1-1, is EPEVTQTPSHQVTQMGQEVILRCVPISNHLYFYWYRQILGQKVEFLVSFYNNEISEKSEIFDDQFSVERPDGSNFTLKIRSTKLEDSAMYFCASSKGQGSTEAFFGQGTRLTVV.

The gene calls are TRBV28 and TRBJ1-1; tentatively, D is TRBD1 (6 bases). The germline V and J ends were trimmed by 3 bases and 0 bases, with 14 bases remaining between them. The CDR3 is 16 residues long. The germline V gene encodes CDR1 MDHEN and CDR2 SYDVKM. CDR3 in amino acids: CASSFPGGPMNTEAFF. In nucleotides, the CDR3 is TGTGCCAGCAGTTTCCCGGGGGGGCCAATGAACACTGAAGCTTTCTTT. Based on the CDR3 plus reference TRBV28 and TRBJ1-1, the full variable domain is DVKVTQSSRYLVKRTGEKVFLECVQDMDHENMFWYRQDPGLGLRLIYFSYDVKMKEKGDIPEGYSVSREKKERFSLILESASTNQTSMYLCASSFPGGPMNTEAFFGQGTRLTVV.

This rearrangement joins TRBV9 to TRBJ1-3; no clear D gene. This CDR3 spans 16 amino acids. V was clipped by 0 bases and J by 1 base, with 11 bases between them. Germline-derived CDR1 and CDR2 are SGDLS and YYNGEE. This CDR3 reads CASSVVENPSGNTIYF. For the CDR3, the DNA is TGTGCCAGCAGCGTAGTTGAGAACCCGTCTGGAAACACCATATATTTT. Using reference TRBV9 and TRBJ1-3 for the parts outside the CDR3, the full variable domain is DSGVTQTPKHLITATGQRVTLRCSPRSGDLSVYWYQQSLDQGLQFLIQYYNGEERAKGNILERFSAQQFPDLHSELNLSSLELGDSALYFCASSVVENPSGNTIYFGEGSWLTVV.

This chain links TRBV16 with TRBJ2-1; D remains unclear. Germline CDR1 reads KGHSY; CDR2 reads FQNENV. The CDR3 loop spans 12 amino acids. V lost 6 bases and J 1 base, leaving 4 bases between the germline ends. CDR3 residues: CASSPSYNEQFF. CDR3 nucleotide sequence: TGTGCCAGCAGTCCTTCCTACAATGAGCAGTTCTTC.

CDR3 nucleotide sequence: TGTGCCAGCAGCTCTAACACTGAAGCTTTCTTT. Its translation is CASSSNTEAFF. V usage is TRBV9 and J usage is TRBJ1-1; D remains ambiguous. CDR1 is SGDLS, CDR2 YYNGEE, per germline. Trimming shortened V by 4 bases and J by 2 bases, and 3 bases separated the two germline ends. This CDR3 is built from 11 residues. The full variable domain, with the rest looked up from reference TRBV9 and TRBJ1-1, is DSGVTQTPKHLITATGQRVTLRCSPRSGDLSVYWYQQSLDQGLQFLIQYYNGEERAKGNILERFSAQQFPDLHSELNLSSLELGDSALYFCASSSNTEAFFGQGTRLTVV.

The V gene is TRBV13, the J gene TRBJ1-1, with 8 bases matching TRBD1. Germline values: CDR1 PRHDT, CDR2 FYEKMQ (reference sequence). This CDR3 comprises 13 residues. After removal of 3 bases from V and 10 bases from J, the junction contained 7 bases not matched to a gene. The CDR3 reads CASSFTTGGSAFF. The CDR3 DNA reads TGTGCCAGCAGCTTTACAACAGGGGGGTCAGCTTTCTTT.

This chain links TRBV5-1 with TRBJ1-4; tentative D call: TRBD1 (5 bases). V dropped 0 bases and J dropped 4 bases, with 7 bases sitting between them. CDR1 is SGHRS, CDR2 YFSETQ, per germline. The CDR3 runs to 14 residues. CDR3 in amino acids: CASSLDRFNEKLFF. The CDR3 nucleotides read TGCGCCAGCAGCTTGGACAGGTTTAATGAAAAACTGTTTTTT. Combining the CDR3 with reference TRBV5-1 and TRBJ1-4 gives the whole variable domain KAGVTQTPRYLIKTRGQQVTLSCSPISGHRSVSWYQQTPGQGLQFLFEYFSETQRNKGNFPGRFSGRQFSNSRSEMNVSTLELGDSALYLCASSLDRFNEKLFFGSGTQLSVL.

This chain uses TRBV7-6 with TRBJ2-6; D remains ambiguous. Germline lookup yields CDR1 SGHVS and CDR2 FNYEAQ. The CDR3 is 18 residues long. Between the trimmed V and J ends, which lost 0 bases and 0 bases, there was a span of 12 bases. The CDR3 sequence: CASSLAKNSPSGANVLTF. The CDR3 region has the DNA TGTGCCAGCAGCTTAGCTAAAAACAGTCCCTCTGGGGCCAACGTCCTGACTTTC.

This rearrangement joins TRBV13 to TRBJ2-1, with D possibly being TRBD1 (5 bases). V shed 1 base and J shed 0 bases, with 19 bases lying between them. The germline gives CDR1 PRHDT, CDR2 FYEKMQ (reference sequence). The CDR3 contains 19 residues. The chain's CDR3 is CASSLVFGQGESSYNEQFF. The CDR3 DNA reads TGTGCCAGCAGCTTAGTCTTTGGGCAGGGCGAGTCCTCCTACAATGAGCAGTTCTTC.

This clone has only one observation. V and J are TRBV5-8 and TRBJ2-7; D might be TRBD1 (6 bases). CDR1 is SGHTS, CDR2 YDEGEE, per germline. This CDR3 has 13 amino acids. Trimming took off 2 bases at V and 3 bases at J, with 9 bases between the two ends. The CDR3 is CASSFGQNYEQYF. CDR3 nucleotides: TGTGCCAGCAGCTTCGGACAGAACTACGAGCAGTACTTC.

A few counts support this clone. The chain links TRBV6-5 to TRBJ1-5, with 7 bases fitting TRBD1. The CDR3 runs 16 residues. Trimming cost V 0 bases and J 6 bases; bases outside gene matches: 8. The germline V gene encodes CDR1 MNHEY and CDR2 SVGAGI. The CDR3 DNA follows: TGTGCCAGCAGTTACTCAGGGACAGCGGGTAGTCAGCCCCAGCATTTT. Its protein product is CASSYSGTAGSQPQHF.

With regard to this clone: One end of the junction fails to match germline, which may point to a read error. This chain links TRBV4-1 with TRBJ2-1, with TRBD2 matching 8 bases. Germline V gene lookup returns CDR1 MGHRA and CDR2 YSYEKL. There are 14 residues in the CDR3. The CDR3, as DNA: TGCGCCAGCAGCCAAGATTCCCCCGGGAGGGTCGATATCTTC. Protein product: CASSQDSPGRVDIF.

The rearrangement links TRBV7-9 to TRBJ1-4; D is unresolved. The CDR3 extends over 17 amino acids. Trimming pared 0 bases from V and 6 bases from J, leaving 17 bases between. Germline CDR1 SEHNR, CDR2 FQNEAQ (reference sequence). The CDR3 protein is CASSLAGPVTLDEKLFF. Here the CDR3 DNA reads TGTGCCAGCAGCTTAGCGGGCCCCGTTACATTAGATGAAAAACTGTTTTTT.

The chain has TRBV27 and TRBJ1-2; the match to TRBD1 covers 7 bases. The CDR3 extends over 16 amino acids. Germline V gene sequence: CDR1 MNHEY, CDR2 SMNVEV (reference sequence). V lost 2 bases to trimming and J lost 4 bases; unmatched junction nucleotides: 10. The DNA for the CDR3 is TGTGCCAGCAGTTTAATTAGTGGCGGGACAGTCTATGGCTACACCTTC. Its protein is CASSLISGGTVYGYTF.

The chain joins TRBV6-1 to TRBJ2-5; 8 bases are a match to TRBD1. Per the germline V gene, CDR1 is MNHNS and CDR2 is SASEGT. CDR3 size: 15 residues. Trimming took 4 bases from V and 3 from J; bases not matched to a gene: 7. The CDR3 is CASSGWTGRKETQYF. In DNA, the CDR3 is TGTGCCAGCAGTGGCTGGACAGGGCGAAAAGAGACCCAGTACTTC.

This sequence joins TRBV5-1 and TRBJ1-2; no clear D gene. The germline gives CDR1 SGHRS, CDR2 YFSETQ. The CDR3 is 14 residues long. V was pared by 4 bases and J by 0 bases, with 10 bases between. CDR3 amino acids: CASSADGTNYGYTF. The CDR3 DNA reads TGCGCCAGCAGCGCCGACGGGACTAACTATGGCTACACCTTC.